This TCR beta chain is drawn from a study of blood T cell repertoires in COVID-19. V gave up 0 bases and J gave up 3 bases, with 14 bases separating them. Germline CDR1 and CDR2: PRHDT and FYEKMQ (reference sequence). The CDR3 totals 16 residues. The method was immunoSEQ multiplex PCR; TCRdb's version includes in-frame clones alone and lacks a portion of them. The repertoire holds 150,000 to 250,000 clones, with 75% to 85% as singletons. The chain employs TRBV13 and TRBJ1-2, with D possibly matching TRBD1 (6 bases). The receptor comes from a middle-aged man who had recovered from COVID-19. Source material: PBMCs or T cells enriched from blood (not recorded which). Written as DNA, the CDR3 is TGTGCCAGCAGCTTAGGCTATCAAGGACAGTACTATGGCTACACCTTC. Its translation is CASSLGYQGQYYGYTF. Full variable domain (rest looked up from reference TRBV13 and TRBJ1-2): AAGVIQSPRHLIKEKRETATLKCYPIPRHDTVYWYQQGPGQDPQFLISFYEKMQSDKGSIPDRFSAQQFSDYHSELNMSSLELGDSALYFCASSLGYQGQYYGYTFGSGTRLTVV.